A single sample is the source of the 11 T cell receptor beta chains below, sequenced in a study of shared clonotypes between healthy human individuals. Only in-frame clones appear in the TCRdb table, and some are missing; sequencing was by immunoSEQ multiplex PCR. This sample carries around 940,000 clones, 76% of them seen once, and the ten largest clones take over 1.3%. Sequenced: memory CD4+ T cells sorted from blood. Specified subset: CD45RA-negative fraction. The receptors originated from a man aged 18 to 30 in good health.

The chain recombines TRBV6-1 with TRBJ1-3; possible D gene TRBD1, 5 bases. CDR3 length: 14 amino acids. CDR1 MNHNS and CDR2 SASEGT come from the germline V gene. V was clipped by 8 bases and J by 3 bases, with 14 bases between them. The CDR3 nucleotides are TGTGCCAGCGGAGTCGGGGGGAGTGGAAACACCATATATTTT. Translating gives CASGVGGSGNTIYF.

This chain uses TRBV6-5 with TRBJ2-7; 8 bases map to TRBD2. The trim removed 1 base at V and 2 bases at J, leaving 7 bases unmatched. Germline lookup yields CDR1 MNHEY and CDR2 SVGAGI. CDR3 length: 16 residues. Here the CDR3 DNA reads TGTGCCAGCAGTTACTTGGCTAGCGGGCCCACCTACGAGCAGTACTTC. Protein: CASSYLASGPTYEQYF.

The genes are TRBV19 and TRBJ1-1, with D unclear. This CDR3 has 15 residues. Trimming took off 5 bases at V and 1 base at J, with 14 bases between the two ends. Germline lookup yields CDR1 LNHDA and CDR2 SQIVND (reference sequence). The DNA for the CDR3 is TGTGCCAGTAGTTCAACGGGCCGCCCGAACACTGAAGCTTTCTTT. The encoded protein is CASSSTGRPNTEAFF.

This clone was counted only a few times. Written as DNA, the CDR3 is TGTGCCAGAAGCACCCGGACACGCTACGAGCAGTACTTC. Amino acid sequence: CARSTRTRYEQYF. This rearrangement joins TRBV5-3 to TRBJ2-7; a possible D gene is TRBD1 (5 bases). TRBV5-3 is noted as an ORF with a role that remains uncertain. This CDR3 contains 13 residues. Trimming cost V 4 bases and J 3 bases, with 11 bases left between them.

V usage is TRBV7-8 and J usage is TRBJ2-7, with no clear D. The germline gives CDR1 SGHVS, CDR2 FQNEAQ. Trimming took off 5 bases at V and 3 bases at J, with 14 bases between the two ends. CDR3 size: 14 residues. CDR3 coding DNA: TGTGCCAGCAGCGCCCGACCCAACTACTACGAGCAGTACTTC. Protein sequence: CASSARPNYYEQYF.

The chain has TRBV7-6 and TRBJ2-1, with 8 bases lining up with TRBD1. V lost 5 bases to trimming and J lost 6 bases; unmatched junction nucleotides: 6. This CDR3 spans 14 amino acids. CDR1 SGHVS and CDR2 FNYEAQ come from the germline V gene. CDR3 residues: CASSQGQGGNEQFF. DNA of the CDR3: TGTGCCAGCAGCCAAGGACAGGGTGGCAATGAGCAGTTCTTC. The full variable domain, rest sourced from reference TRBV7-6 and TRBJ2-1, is GAGVSQSPRYKVTKRGQDVALRCDPISGHVSLYWYRQALGQGPEFLTYFNYEAQQDKSGLPNDRFSAERPEGSISTLTIQRTEQRDSAMYRCASSQGQGGNEQFFGPGTRLTVL.

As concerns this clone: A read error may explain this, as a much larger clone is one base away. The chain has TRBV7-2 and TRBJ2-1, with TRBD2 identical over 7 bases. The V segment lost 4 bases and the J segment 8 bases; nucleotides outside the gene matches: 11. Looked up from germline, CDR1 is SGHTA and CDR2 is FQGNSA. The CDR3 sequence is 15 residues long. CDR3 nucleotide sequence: TGTGCCAGCAGCTCCCAGGACTGGGCGGGGGATGAGCAGTTCTTC. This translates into CASSSQDWAGDEQFF.

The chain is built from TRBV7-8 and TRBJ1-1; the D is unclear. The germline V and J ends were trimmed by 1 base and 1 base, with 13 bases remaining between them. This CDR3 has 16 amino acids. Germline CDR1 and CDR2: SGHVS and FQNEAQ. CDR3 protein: CASSLGQMVSNTEAFF. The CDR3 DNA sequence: TGTGCCAGCAGCTTAGGTCAAATGGTCTCGAACACTGAAGCTTTCTTT. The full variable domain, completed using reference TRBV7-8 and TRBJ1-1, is GAGVSQSPRYKVAKRGQDVALRCDPISGHVSLFWYQQALGQGPEFLTYFQNEAQLDKSGLPSDRFFAERPEGSVSTLKIQRTQQEDSAVYLCASSLGQMVSNTEAFFGQGTRLTVV.

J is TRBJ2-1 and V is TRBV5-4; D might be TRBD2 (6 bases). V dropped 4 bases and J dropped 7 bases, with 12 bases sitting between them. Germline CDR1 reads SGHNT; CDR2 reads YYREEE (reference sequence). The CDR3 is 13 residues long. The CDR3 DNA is TGTGCCAGCAGCAACAGACTAGAGAATGAGCAGTTCTTC. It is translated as CASSNRLENEQFF.

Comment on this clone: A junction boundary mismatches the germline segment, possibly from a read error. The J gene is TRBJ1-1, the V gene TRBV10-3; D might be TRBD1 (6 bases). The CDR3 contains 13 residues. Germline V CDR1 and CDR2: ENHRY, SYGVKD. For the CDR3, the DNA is TGTGCCATCACTGAGGACAGTCTCTCTGAAGCTTTCTTT. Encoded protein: CAITEDSLSEAFF.

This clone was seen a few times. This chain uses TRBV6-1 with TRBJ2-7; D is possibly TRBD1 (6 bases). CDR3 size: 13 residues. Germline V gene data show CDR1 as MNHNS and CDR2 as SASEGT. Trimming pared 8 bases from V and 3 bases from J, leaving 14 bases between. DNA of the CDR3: TGTGCCAGCGTGTACAGGGTGGGCTACGAGCAGTACTTC. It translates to CASVYRVGYEQYF.